This T cell receptor beta chain appears in the sequencing data of a study of CD8+CD57+ T cells in acquired aplastic anemia. On the study more broadly: Sorted CD4+ and CD8+ cells gave an average of 3.2 ug of DNA.

Losses at the gene ends were 2 bases for V and 0 bases for J; bases not matched to a gene: 4. Germline loops: CDR1 SGHNT, CDR2 YYREEE (reference sequence). The CDR3 totals 17 residues. Study-level results: Approximately 27 CD8+ CDR3 sequences occurred in both the patients and the controls.

On this clonotype: The antigen is undetermined.

Researchers used genomic DNA as the template to profile TCR beta VDJ and CDR3. Each CDR3 protein is one row after TCRdb ran MiXCR on the reads. The table records some 120,000 distinct CDR3 sequences, 48% of them present only once. The chain carries TRBV5-4 and TRBJ1-6, with TRBD1 identical over 8 bases. The source of this sequence is a human donor in good health, serving as a control. The sequenced material came from sorted CD4+, CD8+, or CD8+CD57+ T cells (not recorded which) from PBMCs. The CDR3 DNA sequence: TGTGCCAGCAGCTTCGGACAGGGCAGCTCCTATAATTCACCCCTCCACTTT. Translating it yields CASSFGQGSSYNSPLHF.